This TCR beta chain appears in the sequencing data of a study of cytotoxic CD8 clonotypes in ibrutinib-treated CLL (dated by TCRdb to the early 2020s). About the full investigation: In this cohort, around 15 patients were treatment-naive and approximately twelve were relapsed/refractory, while some 18 had unmutated IGHV. Partial responses were observed in about 25 patients and complete responses in 2; after a median follow-up of around 68 months, remission was maintained in approximately 15 patients and progression was observed in around twelve. Samples at response were collected after a median of approximately twelve months of treatment, with a range of about 6 to 40 months. An average of about 260,000 productive templates and 94,082 productive rearrangements was obtained per sample. Cryopreserved peripheral blood mononuclear cells were collected before treatment, at response, and at either disease progression or sustained remission. Every remission and progressive disease sample was obtained while ibrutinib was still being received by the patients. Longitudinal samples were available for about 30% of the roughly 86 trial participants.

This clone was seen once. This receptor's antigen is unknown. The input lacks base qualities; no much larger clone sits a single base away. The cysteine opens and the phenylalanine closes a CDR3 of 16 amino acids. Here the CDR3 DNA is all that survives: 48 bases in frame from base 1. V drops 0 bases and J drops 7 bases, leaving 19 bases in between. CDR1 and CDR2 are drawn from the germline V gene: SGHRS, YFSETQ. Approximately 2 micrograms of genomic DNA were extracted from cryopreserved PBMCs for TCR beta library preparation. Longitudinal blood samples from CLL patients on ibrutinib monotherapy underwent high-throughput TCR beta sequencing. The patients took part in an open-label, single-center phase 2 trial of ibrutinib monotherapy. The goal of deep resolution MiSeq sequencing was a depth between 1 in 1 million and 1 in 200,000 T cells, and coverage averaged 10x per clonotype. The immunoSEQ hsTCRB Kit was used to generate TCR beta libraries. For the original study's pipeline: Data were analyzed with ImmunoSEQ Data Assistant and ImmunoSEQ Analyzer, with V, D and J genes assigned per IMGT definitions. Clonality, which ranges from 0 to 1, was calculated as one minus the normalized Shannon entropy of productive rearrangement frequencies. Only overrepresented clonotypes making up at least 0.05% of the repertoire of each patient were included in the public clonotype analysis. Repertoires from 10 to 15 age-matched healthy donors in immuneACCESS were used as clonality controls. Not all clones reach the TCRdb copy of this immuneACCESS table, which keeps in-frame sequences only. Checked studies attribute under half of the gap to unresolved V genes and leave the rest unexplained. V and J calls plus clone size are reproduced from that table; the DNA served to infer D and trimming. For this sample there are around 150,000 clones; 80% appear just once. The ten largest clonotypes hold approximately 7.6% of the sample.

General study outcomes and caveats: Public clonotypes were found to be uncommon and were observed to contract or remain stable during treatment; the increase in clonality was shown to reflect expansion of private clonotypes at ibrutinib response. At baseline, clonality was higher than in age-matched healthy donors and showed a strong correlation with circulating CD8+ T-cell counts. Clonality increased at ibrutinib response, stayed stable in sustained remission, and fell back toward baseline at progression. Sustained-remission and progressing patients did not have matched sampling times, and lymph node repertoires were not examined.

The rearrangement joined TRBV5-1 to TRBJ1-2; no D gene call is confident. The sample in question was PBMCs, obtained after 36 months of ibrutinib treatment. This clonotype was obtained from a human donor with chronic lymphocytic leukemia. The DNA sequence is as follows: TGCGCCAGCAGCTTGGGCAGGTACCGTATTCCTGCTGGCTACACCTTC. Its translation is CASSLGRYRIPAGYTF.